The clone carrying this TCR beta chain was seen a few times. Its antigen is currently unknown. This sample was included in a study of response to subunit inactivated influenza vaccine. Study-wide results and limits: Few new T cells, the authors suggested, are recruited by each seasonal influenza vaccination.

This CDR3 has 15 residues. J was trimmed by 8 bases and V by 4 bases; bases with no gene match: 13. Germline V gene lookup returns CDR1 SGHVS and CDR2 FQNEAQ. TCRdb reanalysed the RT-PCR reads using MiXCR and keeps one entry per CDR3 protein. The sample includes some 800,000 distinct CDR3 sequences, about 20% of them seen just once. The chain couples TRBV7-8 to TRBJ1-2; 7 positions match TRBD1. The sample here was PBMCs from blood, taken more than 4 days after vaccination. This receptor was identified in a man in his fifties who received an inactivated influenza vaccine. The CDR3 here is CASSSSPDRVEGYTF. The CDR3 bases are TGTGCCAGCAGCTCATCCCCCGACAGGGTAGAGGGCTACACCTTC.